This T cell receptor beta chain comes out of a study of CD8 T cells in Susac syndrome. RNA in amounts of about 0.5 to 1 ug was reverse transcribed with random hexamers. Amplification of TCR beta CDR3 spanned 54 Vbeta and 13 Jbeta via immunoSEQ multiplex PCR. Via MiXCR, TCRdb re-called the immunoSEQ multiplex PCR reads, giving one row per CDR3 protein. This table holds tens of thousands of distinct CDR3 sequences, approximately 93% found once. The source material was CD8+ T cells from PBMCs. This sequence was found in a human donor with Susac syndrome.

This CDR3 reads CASSIMGDSDEQFF. Written as DNA, the CDR3 is TGTGCCAGTAGTATCATGGGGGACTCGGATGAGCAGTTCTTC. The chain carries TRBV19 and TRBJ2-1; possible D gene TRBD2, 6 bases. The CDR3 has 14 residues. From germline, CDR1 is LNHDA and CDR2 SQIVND (reference sequence). V was pared by 3 bases and J by 8 bases, with 14 bases between.